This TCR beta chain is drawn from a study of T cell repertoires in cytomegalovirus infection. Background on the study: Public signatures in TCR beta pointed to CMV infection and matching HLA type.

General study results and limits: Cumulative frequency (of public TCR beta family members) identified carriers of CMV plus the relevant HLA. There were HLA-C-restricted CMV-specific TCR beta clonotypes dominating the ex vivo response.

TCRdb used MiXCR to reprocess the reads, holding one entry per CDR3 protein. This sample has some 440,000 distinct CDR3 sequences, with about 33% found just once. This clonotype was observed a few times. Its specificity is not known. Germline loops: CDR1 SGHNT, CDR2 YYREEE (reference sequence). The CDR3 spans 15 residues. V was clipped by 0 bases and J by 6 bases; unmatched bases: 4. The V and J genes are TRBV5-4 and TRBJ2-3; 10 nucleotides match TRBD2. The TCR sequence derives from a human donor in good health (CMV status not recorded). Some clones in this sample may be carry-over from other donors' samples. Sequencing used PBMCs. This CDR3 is CASSLASGSLDTQYF. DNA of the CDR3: TGTGCCAGCAGCTTGGCTAGCGGGAGCCTTGATACGCAGTATTTT.